This T cell receptor (beta chain) was sequenced in a study of metastatic and nonmetastatic thyroid tumors. Whole-study context: Both malignant and benign thyroid patients supplied peripheral blood and tumor or nodule tissue samples, across which the repertoires of these patients were then compared. Study-wide results and caveats: Within blood and tumor, benign nodules reportedly had significantly lower TCR beta diversity than malignant thyroid tumors did.

Original processing methods: Building a distant-metastasis classifier for papillary thyroid cancer drew on CDR3 differences across clinicopathological groups. TCRdb re-called the PCR reads via MiXCR. What appears here as the V and J calls and clone size reflects TCRdb's work, not the paper's. The table shows 72,000 or so clones, with 18% occurring only once. There were no patients who had received any treatment before thyroid surgery. V lost 5 bases and J 7 bases, leaving 7 bases between the germline ends. Germline assignment: CDR1 SGHAT and CDR2 FQDESV (reference sequence). The CDR3 is 11 amino acids. This clone was seen at least ten times. What it binds is unknown.

This receptor was taken from a female donor with papillary thyroid cancer or a benign thyroid nodule (not recorded which). Some clones in this sample may be carry-over from other donors' samples. Sequenced sample: blood. The rearrangement links TRBV11-1 to TRBJ2-3; no clear D. CDR3 loop: CASSDQNTQYF. As DNA, the CDR3 is TGTGCCAGCAGCGATCAAAATACGCAGTATTTT.